This T cell receptor (beta chain) is drawn from a study of blood T cell repertoires in COVID-19. Study background: Material from acute and convalescent COVID-19 was sourced from the United States, Italy and Spain. Sample material is recorded as cDNA or gDNA derived from T cells, B-cell-depleted T cells, or PBMCs.

The CDR3 runs 15 residues. Germline lookup yields CDR1 MDHEN and CDR2 SYDVKM. Trimming shortened V by 7 bases and J by 4 bases, and 19 bases separated the two germline ends. Authors' data handling: The assay estimated nucleated cells by amplifying reference gene primers. Profiled with immunoSEQ multiplex PCR; TCRdb holds only in-frame clones, not every one. V and J calls and clone size are as listed in that table; D and trimming were resolved from the DNA. The sample has about 320,000 clones, roughly 85% seen once. Categorization into cohorts depended on clinical history that participants reported. The chain carries TRBV28 and TRBJ1-2; D perhaps matches TRBD1 (5 bases). The receptor comes from a young woman who had been exposed to COVID-19. What was sequenced was PBMCs or T cells enriched from blood (not recorded which). CDR3 nucleotide sequence: TGTGCCAGCACAGCAGGGATAGAAAGATCCTATGGCTACACCTTC. Translating gives CASTAGIERSYGYTF.